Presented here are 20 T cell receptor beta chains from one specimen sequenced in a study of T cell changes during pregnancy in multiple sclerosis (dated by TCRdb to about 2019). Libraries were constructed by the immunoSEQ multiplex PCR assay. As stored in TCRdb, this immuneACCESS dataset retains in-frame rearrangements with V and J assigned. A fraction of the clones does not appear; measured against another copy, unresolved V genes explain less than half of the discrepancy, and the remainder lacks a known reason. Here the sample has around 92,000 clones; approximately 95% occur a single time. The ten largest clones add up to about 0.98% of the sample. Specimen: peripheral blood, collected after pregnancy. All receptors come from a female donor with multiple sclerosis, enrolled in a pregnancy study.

The CDR3 region has the DNA TGTGCCTGGAGTGCGGGAAACACCATATATTTT. It specifies CAWSAGNTIYF. The chain recombines TRBV30 with TRBJ1-3, with no clear D. Trimming took off 1 base at V and 4 bases at J, with 2 bases between the two ends. The CDR3 covers 11 residues. Germline V CDR1 and CDR2: GTSNPN, SVGIG (reference sequence).

The CDR3 reads CASSYSGRTDTQYF. CDR3 nucleotides: TGTGCCAGCAGTTATTCAGGCCGGACAGATACGCAGTATTTT. The chain recombines TRBV6-6 with TRBJ2-3, with unresolved D. CDR3 length equals 14 residues. Trimming stripped 3 bases from V and 3 bases from J, with 10 bases between. Per germline, CDR1 MNHNY and CDR2 SVGAGI (reference sequence).

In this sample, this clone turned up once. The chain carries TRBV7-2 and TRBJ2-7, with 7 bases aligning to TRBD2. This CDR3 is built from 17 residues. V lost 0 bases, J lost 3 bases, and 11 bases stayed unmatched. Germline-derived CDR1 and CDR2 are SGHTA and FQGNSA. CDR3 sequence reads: CASSLASPLAVYYEQYF. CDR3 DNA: TGTGCCAGCAGCTTAGCGTCCCCCCTAGCGGTCTACTACGAGCAGTACTTC.

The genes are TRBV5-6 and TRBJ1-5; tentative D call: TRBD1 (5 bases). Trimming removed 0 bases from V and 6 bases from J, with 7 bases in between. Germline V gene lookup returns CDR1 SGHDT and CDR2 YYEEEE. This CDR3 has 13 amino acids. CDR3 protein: CASSLGRAQPQHF. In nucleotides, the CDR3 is TGTGCCAGCAGCTTGGGCAGGGCTCAGCCCCAGCATTTT. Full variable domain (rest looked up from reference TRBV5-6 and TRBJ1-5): DAGVTQSPTHLIKTRGQQVTLRCSPKSGHDTVSWYQQALGQGPQFIFQYYEEEERQRGNFPDRFSGHQFPNYSSELNVNALLLGDSALYLCASSLGRAQPQHFGDGTRLSIL.

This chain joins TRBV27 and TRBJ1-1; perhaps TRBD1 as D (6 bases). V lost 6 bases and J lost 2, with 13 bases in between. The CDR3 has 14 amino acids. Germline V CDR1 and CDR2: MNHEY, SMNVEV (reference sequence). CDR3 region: CASREQGFNTEAFF. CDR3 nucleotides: TGTGCCAGCAGAGAACAGGGATTTAACACTGAAGCTTTCTTT.

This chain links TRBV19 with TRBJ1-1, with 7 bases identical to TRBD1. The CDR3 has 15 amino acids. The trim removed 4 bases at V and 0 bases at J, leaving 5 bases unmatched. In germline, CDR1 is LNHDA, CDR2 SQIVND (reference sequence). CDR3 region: CASSRDRQMNTEAFF. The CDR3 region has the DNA TGTGCCAGTAGTAGGGACAGACAAATGAACACTGAAGCTTTCTTT.

CDR3 sequence: CASSLLRDTQYF. The CDR3 nucleotides read TGTGCCAGCAGCTTACTCCGGGATACGCAGTATTTT. The rearrangement links TRBV28 to TRBJ2-3; D is ambiguous. This CDR3 comprises 12 residues. V was cut by 6 bases and J by 6 bases, with 10 bases left in between. CDR1 is MDHEN, CDR2 SYDVKM, per germline.

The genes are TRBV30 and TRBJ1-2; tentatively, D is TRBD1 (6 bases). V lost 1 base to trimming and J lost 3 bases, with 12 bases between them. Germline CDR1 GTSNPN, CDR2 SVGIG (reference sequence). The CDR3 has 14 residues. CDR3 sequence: CAWSGTVPDYGYTF. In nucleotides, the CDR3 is TGTGCCTGGAGTGGGACAGTTCCCGACTATGGCTACACCTTC.

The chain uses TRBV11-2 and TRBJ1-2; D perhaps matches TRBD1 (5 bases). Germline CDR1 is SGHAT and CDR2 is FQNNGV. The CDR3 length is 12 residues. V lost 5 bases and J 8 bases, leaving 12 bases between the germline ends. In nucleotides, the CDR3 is TGTGCCAGCAGCCCACCAGGGCGCGGCTACACCTTC. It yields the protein CASSPPGRGYTF. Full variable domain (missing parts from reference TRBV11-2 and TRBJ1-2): EAGVAQSPRYKIIEKRQSVAFWCNPISGHATLYWYQQILGQGPKLLIQFQNNGVVDDSQLPKDRFSAERLKGVDSTLKIQPAKLEDSAVYLCASSPPGRGYTFGSGTRLTVV.

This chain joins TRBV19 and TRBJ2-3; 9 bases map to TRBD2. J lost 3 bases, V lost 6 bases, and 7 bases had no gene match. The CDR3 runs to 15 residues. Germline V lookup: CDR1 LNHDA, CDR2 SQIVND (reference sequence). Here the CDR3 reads CASSPRLAVTDTQYF. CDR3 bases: TGTGCCAGTAGCCCCCGACTAGCGGTGACAGATACGCAGTATTTT. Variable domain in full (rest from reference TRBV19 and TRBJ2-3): DGGITQSPKYLFRKEGQNVTLSCEQNLNHDAMYWYRQDPGQGLRLIYYSQIVNDFQKGDIAEGYSVSREKKESFPLTVTSAQKNPTAFYLCASSPRLAVTDTQYFGPGTRLTVL.

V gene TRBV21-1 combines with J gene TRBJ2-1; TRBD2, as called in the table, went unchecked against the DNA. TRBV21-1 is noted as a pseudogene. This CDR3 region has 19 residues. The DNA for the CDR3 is TGTGCCAGCAGCAAATGCCATTTGACTAGCGGGAGGGGGGACAATGAGCAGTTCTTC. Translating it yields CASSKCHLTSGRGDNEQFF.

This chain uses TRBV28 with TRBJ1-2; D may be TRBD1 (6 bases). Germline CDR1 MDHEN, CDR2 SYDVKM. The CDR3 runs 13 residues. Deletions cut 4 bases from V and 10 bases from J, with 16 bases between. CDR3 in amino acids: CASSSPPGHAYTF. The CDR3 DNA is TGTGCCAGCAGTTCACCACCGGGACATGCCTACACCTTC.

The CDR3 protein is CASSQVVDYGYTF. In DNA form, the CDR3 reads TGCGCCAGCAGCCAAGTAGTGGACTATGGCTACACCTTC. The rearrangement links TRBV4-1 to TRBJ1-2; D remains unclear. Germline V lookup: CDR1 MGHRA, CDR2 YSYEKL. The CDR3 has 13 amino acids. Trimming stripped 1 base from V and 3 bases from J, with 6 bases between.

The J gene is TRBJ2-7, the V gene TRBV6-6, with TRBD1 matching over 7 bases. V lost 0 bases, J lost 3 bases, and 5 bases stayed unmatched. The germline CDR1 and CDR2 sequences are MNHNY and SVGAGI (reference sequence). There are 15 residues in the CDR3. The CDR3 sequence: CASSYSRRGYYEQYF. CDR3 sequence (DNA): TGTGCCAGCAGTTACTCGCGCAGGGGGTACTACGAGCAGTACTTC.

The CDR3 loop reads CASSQDWGLAGFSYEQYF. The CDR3 region has the DNA TGTGCCAGCAGCCAAGATTGGGGACTAGCGGGATTCTCCTACGAGCAGTACTTC. V usage is TRBV14 and J usage is TRBJ2-7; 13 bases fit TRBD2. The CDR3 runs 18 residues. Germline assignment: CDR1 SGHDN and CDR2 FVKESK. J gave up 0 bases and V 0 bases, and 5 bases lay outside the gene matches. The full variable domain, with the rest looked up from reference TRBV14 and TRBJ2-7, is EAGVTQFPSHSVIEKGQTVTLRCDPISGHDNLYWYRRVMGKEIKFLLHFVKESKQDESGMPNNRFLAERTGGTYSTLKVQPAELEDSGVYFCASSQDWGLAGFSYEQYFGPGTRLTVT.

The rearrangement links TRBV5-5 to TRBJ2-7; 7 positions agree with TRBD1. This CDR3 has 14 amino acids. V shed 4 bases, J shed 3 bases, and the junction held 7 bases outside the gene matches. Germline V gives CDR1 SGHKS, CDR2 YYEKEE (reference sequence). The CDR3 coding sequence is TGTGCCAGCAGCGTAGGACAGGAAAACTACGAGCAGTACTTC. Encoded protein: CASSVGQENYEQYF.

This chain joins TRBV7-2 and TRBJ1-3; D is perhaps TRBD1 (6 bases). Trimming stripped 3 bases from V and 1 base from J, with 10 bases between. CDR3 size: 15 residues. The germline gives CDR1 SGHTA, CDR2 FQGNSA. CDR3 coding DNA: TGTGCCAGCAGCTTCAGGGGCGCTTCTGGAAACACCATATATTTT. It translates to CASSFRGASGNTIYF.

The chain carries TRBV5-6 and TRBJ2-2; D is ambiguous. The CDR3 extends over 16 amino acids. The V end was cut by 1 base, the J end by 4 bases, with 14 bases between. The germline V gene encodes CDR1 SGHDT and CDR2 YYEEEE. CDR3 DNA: TGTGCCAGCAGCTTGACCCCAGGTGGTAGCACCGGGGAGCTGTTTTTT. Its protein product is CASSLTPGGSTGELFF. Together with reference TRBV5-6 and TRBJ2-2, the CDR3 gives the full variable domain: DAGVTQSPTHLIKTRGQQVTLRCSPKSGHDTVSWYQQALGQGPQFIFQYYEEEERQRGNFPDRFSGHQFPNYSSELNVNALLLGDSALYLCASSLTPGGSTGELFFGEGSRLTVL.

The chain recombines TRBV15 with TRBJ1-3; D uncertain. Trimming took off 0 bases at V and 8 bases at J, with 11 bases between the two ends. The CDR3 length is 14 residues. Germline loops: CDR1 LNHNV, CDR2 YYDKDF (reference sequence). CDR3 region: CATSRDFGMDTIYF. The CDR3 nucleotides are TGTGCCACCAGCAGAGATTTCGGGATGGACACCATATATTTT.

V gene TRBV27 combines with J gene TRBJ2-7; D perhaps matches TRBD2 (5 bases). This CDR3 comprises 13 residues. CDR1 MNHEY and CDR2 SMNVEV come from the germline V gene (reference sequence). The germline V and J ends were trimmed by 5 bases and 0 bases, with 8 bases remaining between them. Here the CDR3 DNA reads TGTGCCAGCAGTCCGGGGATCTCCTACGAGCAGTACTTC. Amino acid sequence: CASSPGISYEQYF.